Each of the 2 T cell receptor beta chains below was sequenced from the same sample in a study of human T cells and chemical hapten exposure. In TCRdb, the RACE reads were re-called with MiXCR into one record per CDR3 protein. This sample has 210,000 or so distinct CDR3 sequences, with about 25% found just once. Time point of the sample: patch test 3, about 24 weeks after DPC sensitization. Treatment reported: therapeutic diphenylcyclopropenone sensitization with weekly scalp DPC. The sample consisted of whole blood, taken in connection with sensitization to the hapten diphenylcyclopropenone (DPC). The source of these receptors is a woman in her thirties or forties with alopecia areata. Some clones in this sample may be carry-over from other donors' samples.

The rearrangement joins TRBV24-1 to TRBJ2-1; TRBD2 matches 7 bases. Germline CDR1 and CDR2: KGHDR and SFDVKD. The V and J ends lost 3 bases and 10 bases, in that order; junction bases with no gene match: 11. This CDR3 is 15 amino acids long. CDR3 loop: CATSDRTRRYLEQFF. The CDR3 nucleotides are TGTGCCACCAGTGATCGGACTAGAAGATACCTGGAGCAGTTCTTC.

CDR3 sequence (DNA): TGTGCCAGCAGTTTCCGTTGGGGGCGGTACGAGCAGTACTTC. It specifies CASSFRWGRYEQYF. The V and J genes are TRBV27 and TRBJ2-7, with a weak D call TRBD1 (6 bases). The CDR3 is 14 amino acids. The germline gives CDR1 MNHEY, CDR2 SMNVEV (reference sequence). Deletions cut 3 bases from V and 4 bases from J, with 13 bases between.